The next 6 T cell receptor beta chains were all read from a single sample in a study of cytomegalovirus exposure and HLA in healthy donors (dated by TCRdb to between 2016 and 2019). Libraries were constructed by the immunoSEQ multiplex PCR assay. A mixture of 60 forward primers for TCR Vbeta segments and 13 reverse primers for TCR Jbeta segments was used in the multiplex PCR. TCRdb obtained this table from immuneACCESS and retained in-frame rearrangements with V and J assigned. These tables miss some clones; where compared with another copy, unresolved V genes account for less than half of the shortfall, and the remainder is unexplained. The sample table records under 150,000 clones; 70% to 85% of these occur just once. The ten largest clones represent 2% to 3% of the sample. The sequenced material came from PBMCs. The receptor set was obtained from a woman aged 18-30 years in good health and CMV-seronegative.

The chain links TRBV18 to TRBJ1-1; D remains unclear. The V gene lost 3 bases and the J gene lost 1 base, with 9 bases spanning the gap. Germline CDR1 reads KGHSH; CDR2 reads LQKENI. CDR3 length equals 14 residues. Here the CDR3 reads CASSPEQSNTEAFF. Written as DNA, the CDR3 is TGTGCCAGCTCACCGGAACAGTCGAACACTGAAGCTTTCTTT.

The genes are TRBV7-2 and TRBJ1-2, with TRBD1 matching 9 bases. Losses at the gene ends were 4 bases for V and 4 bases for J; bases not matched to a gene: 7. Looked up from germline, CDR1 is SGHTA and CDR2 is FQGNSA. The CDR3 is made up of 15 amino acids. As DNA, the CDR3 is TGTGCCAGCAGCTGGGGACAGGGAGTAAGCTATGGCTACACCTTC. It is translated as CASSWGQGVSYGYTF.

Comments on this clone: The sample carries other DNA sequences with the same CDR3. This chain's CDR3 is CASSYDRGSNQPQHF. The DNA for the CDR3 is TGTGCCAGCAGTTATGACAGGGGTAGCAATCAGCCCCAGCATTTT. The gene calls are TRBV6-5 and TRBJ1-5; the match to TRBD1 covers 8 bases. The V and J ends lost 3 bases and 0 bases, in that order; junction bases with no gene match: 1. This CDR3 has 15 residues. Germline CDR1 reads MNHEY; CDR2 reads SVGAGI.

The CDR3: CASSSVTGVTYGYTF. CDR3 nucleotides: TGTGCCAGCAGCTCAGTGACAGGGGTTACCTATGGCTACACCTTC. The chain carries TRBV11-2 and TRBJ1-2; TRBD1 matches at 8 bases. Germline values: CDR1 SGHAT, CDR2 FQNNGV. There are 15 residues in the CDR3. Losses at the gene ends were 4 bases for V and 4 bases for J; bases not matched to a gene: 8.

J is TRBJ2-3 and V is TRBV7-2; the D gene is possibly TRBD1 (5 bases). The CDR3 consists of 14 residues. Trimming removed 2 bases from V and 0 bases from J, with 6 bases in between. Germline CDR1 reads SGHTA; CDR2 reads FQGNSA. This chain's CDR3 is CASSLRQSTDTQYF. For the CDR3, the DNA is TGTGCCAGCAGCTTAAGACAGAGCACAGATACGCAGTATTTT.

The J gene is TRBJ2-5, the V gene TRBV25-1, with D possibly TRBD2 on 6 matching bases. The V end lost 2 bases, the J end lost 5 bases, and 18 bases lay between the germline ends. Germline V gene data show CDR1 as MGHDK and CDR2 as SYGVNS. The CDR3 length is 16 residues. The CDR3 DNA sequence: TGTGCCAGCAGTGAACACGGGGCACGGCGGGGCGAGACCCAGTACTTC. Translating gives CASSEHGARRGETQYF. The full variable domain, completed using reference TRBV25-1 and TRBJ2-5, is EADIYQTPRYLVIGTGKKITLECSQTMGHDKMYWYQQDPGMELHLIHYSYGVNSTEKGDLSSESTVSRIRTEHFPLTLESARPSHTSQYLCASSEHGARRGETQYFGPGTRLLVL.